The 21 T cell receptor beta chains below come from one sample, sequenced in a study of HIV-infected patients and healthy controls. TCRdb analysed the 5' RACE reads with MiXCR anew, one entry per CDR3 protein. Of around 58,000 distinct CDR3 sequences listed, about a fifth are singletons. Source material: CD4+ T cells from blood. Receptors were obtained from a human donor in good health.

The chain combines TRBV12-3 or TRBV12-4 with TRBJ2-5; D might be TRBD1 (6 bases). The CDR3 loop spans 13 amino acids. Trimming removed 3 bases from V and 3 bases from J, with 8 bases in between. CDR3 coding DNA: TGTGCCAGCAGTTTGGGACACAAAGAGACCCAGTACTTC. Encoded protein: CASSLGHKETQYF.

This clonotype was recorded a few times. The chain carries TRBV12-3 or TRBV12-4 and TRBJ2-7; possible D gene TRBD1, 6 bases. V gave up 3 bases and J gave up 3 bases, with 12 bases separating them. The CDR3 runs 14 residues. CDR3 in DNA: TGTGCCAGCAGTTTTGGGGACACGTACTACGAGCAGTACTTC. Translated: CASSFGDTYYEQYF.

The CDR3 sequence is CASSIDPGNEQFF. The CDR3 bases are TGTGCCAGTAGTATAGATCCGGGGAATGAGCAGTTCTTC. This chain connects TRBV19 to TRBJ2-1; possibly TRBD2 for D (5 bases). The ends were cut back, 0 bases at V and 7 bases at J, with 7 bases in the middle. The CDR3 runs 13 residues. The V gene's germline CDR1 is LNHDA and CDR2 SQIVND (reference sequence).

A remark on this clonotype: With a much larger clone just one base away, this may be a read error. This sequence joins TRBV7-2 and TRBJ1-5; the D gene is possibly TRBD1 (6 bases). V lost 2 bases and J 7 bases, leaving 9 bases between the germline ends. The CDR3 spans 13 residues. Germline V CDR1 and CDR2: SGHTA, FQGNSA. The CDR3 nucleotides read TGTGCCAGCAGCTTAAAAGGGGGACAGCCCCAGCATTTT. The encoded protein is CASSLKGGQPQHF.

The chain joins TRBV4-2 to TRBJ1-2; no reliable D call. CDR3 size: 17 residues. CDR1 is LGHNA and CDR2 is YNFKEQ in the germline V gene. The germline V and J ends were trimmed by 0 bases and 10 bases, with 24 bases remaining between them. DNA for the CDR3: TGTGCCAGCAGCCAAGATCGTTATGGAGCAGTTCCTCTTGACTACACCTTC. Translated, it gives CASSQDRYGAVPLDYTF.

The chain is built from TRBV6-1 and TRBJ1-1; D remains ambiguous. This CDR3 has 14 residues. Per the germline V gene, CDR1 is MNHNS and CDR2 is SASEGT. V dropped 2 bases and J dropped 5 bases, with 12 bases sitting between them. DNA of the CDR3: TGTGCCAGCAGTGAACAGTGGCTGGGGACTGAAGCTTTCTTT. Amino acids: CASSEQWLGTEAFF.

This clonotype was picked up many times. The chain has TRBV3-1 and TRBJ2-3, with D possibly matching TRBD2 (5 bases). Germline-derived CDR1 and CDR2 are LGHDT and YNNKEL (reference sequence). The CDR3 sequence is 14 residues long. Trimming took 6 bases from V and 2 from J, leaving 12 bases between them. Here the CDR3 reads CASSRSGFTDTQYF. DNA for the CDR3: TGTGCCAGCAGTAGATCGGGATTCACAGATACGCAGTATTTT.

The chain combines TRBV5-4 with TRBJ2-7; the D call may be TRBD1 or TRBD2 (5 bases each). This CDR3 has 14 amino acids. The germline gives CDR1 SGHNT, CDR2 YYREEE (reference sequence). The V end lost 3 bases, the J end lost 2 bases, and 12 bases lay between the germline ends. The CDR3 DNA reads TGTGCCAGCAGCTCCGGGACCAGAGCCTACGAGCAGTACTTC. It codes for CASSSGTRAYEQYF. Supplemented by reference TRBV5-4 and TRBJ2-7, the full variable domain reads ETGVTQSPTHLIKTRGQQVTLRCSSQSGHNTVSWYQQALGQGPQFIFQYYREEENGRGNFPPRFSGLQFPNYSSELNVNALELDDSALYLCASSSGTRAYEQYFGPGTRLTVT.

This clonotype was seen many times. The CDR3 spells CASRAASTDTQYF. CDR3 bases: TGTGCCAGCAGGGCAGCAAGCACAGATACGCAGTATTTT. The chain joins TRBV12-3 or TRBV12-4 to TRBJ2-3; D gene ambiguous. The CDR3 is 13 amino acids. Trimming took off 6 bases at V and 0 bases at J, with 7 bases between the two ends.

J is TRBJ1-3 and V is TRBV30; D is unresolved. The CDR3 totals 16 residues. V lost 0 bases and J lost 0, with 12 bases in between. Germline V gives CDR1 GTSNPN, CDR2 SVGIG (reference sequence). The CDR3 DNA sequence: TGTGCCTGGAGTGTAAGGAGGGTGAACTCTGGAAACACCATATATTTT. It codes for CAWSVRRVNSGNTIYF.

The V and J genes are TRBV2 and TRBJ1-5; 9 nucleotides align to TRBD1. The CDR3 loop spans 15 amino acids. With V trimmed by 2 bases and J by 9 bases, 8 bases remained unmatched. Germline CDR1 is SNHLY and CDR2 is FYNNEI. The CDR3 nucleotides are TGTGCCAGCAGTGAAAGGGACAGGGTCGTTCCGCCCCAGCATTTT. It translates to CASSERDRVVPPQHF.

A few counts support this clonotype. The chain recombines TRBV30 with TRBJ2-4, with D hard to call. Germline V gives CDR1 GTSNPN, CDR2 SVGIG (reference sequence). The CDR3 spans 15 residues. The ends were cut back, 1 base at V and 1 base at J, with 11 bases in the middle. CDR3 region: CAWSATAVAKNIQYF. Written as DNA, the CDR3 is TGTGCCTGGAGTGCCACGGCTGTTGCCAAAAACATTCAGTACTTC.

The J gene is TRBJ1-6, the V gene TRBV5-1; 7 bases agree with TRBD1. Unmatched junction bases numbered 7, after V lost 0 bases and J lost 10 bases. CDR3 size: 15 residues. Germline V gene sequence: CDR1 SGHRS, CDR2 YFSETQ. The CDR3 DNA sequence: TGCGCCAGCAGCTTGGAAACAGGGGATTGGTCACCCCTCCACTTT. Its protein product is CASSLETGDWSPLHF.

There are many counts of this clonotype. This chain connects TRBV10-1 to TRBJ2-1, with unresolved D. Germline V gives CDR1 WNHNN, CDR2 SYGVQD (reference sequence). V dropped 0 bases and J dropped 0 bases, with 9 bases sitting between them. CDR3 length equals 16 residues. CDR3 amino acids: CASSESGSSSYNEQFF. The CDR3 nucleotides read TGCGCCAGCAGTGAGTCGGGATCGAGCTCCTACAATGAGCAGTTCTTC.

This clonotype was counted at least ten times. The chain has TRBV5-4 and TRBJ2-3; TRBD2 aligns across 8 bases. This CDR3 comprises 15 residues. V gave up 5 bases and J gave up 1 base; unmatched junction bases: 6. Looked up from germline, CDR1 is SGHNT and CDR2 is YYREEE (reference sequence). The CDR3 bases are TGTGCCAGCAGGGCGGGGGGCCGGGGCACAGATACGCAGTATTTT. As protein: CASRAGGRGTDTQYF.

The genes are TRBV6-4 and TRBJ2-3; possibly TRBD1 or TRBD2 for D (6 bases each). V was cut by 6 bases and J by 1 base, with 11 bases left in between. There are 14 residues in the CDR3. Germline V gene sequence: CDR1 MRHNA, CDR2 SNTAGT. The CDR3 nucleotides read TGTGCCAGCAGGCGGGACACCGGCACAGATACGCAGTATTTT. Amino acid sequence: CASRRDTGTDTQYF.

This clonotype was observed at least ten times. The chain recombines TRBV7-3 with TRBJ2-1; weak D call: TRBD2 (6 bases). V dropped 4 bases and J dropped 10 bases, with 23 bases sitting between them. The length of the CDR3 is 16 residues. CDR1 is SGHTA, CDR2 FQGTGA, per germline. The DNA for the CDR3 is TGTGCCAGCAGCTCATCGGGACTCCCCTCCCTAGAGGAGCAGTTCTTC. Its protein product is CASSSSGLPSLEEQFF.

This clonotype came up many times. The chain carries TRBV29-1 and TRBJ1-1, with D possibly matching TRBD1 (6 bases). V dropped 7 bases and J dropped 11 bases, with 29 bases sitting between them. The CDR3 is made up of 15 amino acids. Germline CDR1 and CDR2: SQVTM and ANQGSEA. CDR3 DNA: TGCAGCGCCGAAAAGTCCGGGACACGCGTTAAGGGGGCTTTCTTT. Its translation is CSAEKSGTRVKGAFF.

The chain uses TRBV18 and TRBJ1-4; D is ambiguous. CDR1 and CDR2 from the germline V gene are KGHSH and LQKENI. Trimming removed 4 bases at V and 0 bases at J, with 18 bases between. The length of the CDR3 is 18 residues. CDR3 in DNA: TGTGCCAGCTCACTTACAGCCAAGACGGTAACAACTAATGAAAAACTGTTTTTT. It yields the protein CASSLTAKTVTTNEKLFF. Full variable domain (rest looked up from reference TRBV18 and TRBJ1-4): NAGVMQNPRHLVRRRGQEARLRCSPMKGHSHVYWYRQLPEEGLKFMVYLQKENIIDESGMPKERFSAEFPKEGPSILRIQQVVRGDSAAYFCASSLTAKTVTTNEKLFFGSGTQLSVL.

The chain combines TRBV3-1 with TRBJ1-5; D is unresolved. Germline V gene lookup returns CDR1 LGHDT and CDR2 YNNKEL (reference sequence). Trimming pared 2 bases from V and 7 bases from J, leaving 6 bases between. This CDR3 spans 12 amino acids. The CDR3 DNA follows: TGTGCCAGCAGCCAAACAGACCAGCCCCAGCATTTT. It is translated as CASSQTDQPQHF.

This clonotype has only a few counts. The rearrangement joins TRBV29-1 to TRBJ1-1; D unclear. Trimming removed 8 bases from V and 0 bases from J, with 13 bases in between. Per the germline V gene, CDR1 is SQVTM and CDR2 is ANQGSEA. The CDR3 loop spans 13 amino acids. CDR3 bases: TGCAGCCCTCTTAAGCCCATGAACACTGAAGCTTTCTTT. Its translation is CSPLKPMNTEAFF. Filled out from reference TRBV29-1 and TRBJ1-1, the complete variable domain reads SAVISQKPSRDICQRGTSLTIQCQVDSQVTMMFWYRQQPGQSLTLIATANQGSEATYESGFVIDKFPISRPNLTFSTLTVSNMSPEDSSIYLCSPLKPMNTEAFFGQGTRLTVV.